This TCR beta chain was profiled in a study of regulatory T cells in long-lasting Graves disease. The study's findings and limits: Shared public clonotypes totalled about 2,700 in persistent patients, compared with roughly 970 in new patients.

This clonotype appeared many times. Its antigen remains unknown. Time point of the sample: newly diagnosed GD, antithyroid drugs for less than 3 months. PBMCs provided the RNA from which the TCR library was made. Building the TCR beta libraries relied on iRepertoire HTBI primers, and CDR3 regions underwent Arm-PCR. TCRdb ran MiXCR on the multiplex PCR reads and lists one entry per CDR3 protein. This sample has 400,000 to 500,000 distinct CDR3 sequences, with about 15% found just once. These data also featured in a second study, about T cells in Graves' hyperthyroidism and ophthalmopathy.

This sequence originates from a woman aged 40 to 50 with Graves disease. Specimen: peripheral blood mononuclear cells (PBMCs), collected at new diagnosis, from a patient treated with antithyroid drugs.

CDR3 coding DNA: TGTGCCAGCAGTCCCCCCGGGACAGCCCACCCACGAGTTAATCAGCCCCAGCATTTT. It encodes CASSPPGTAHPRVNQPQHF. The V gene is TRBV12-3 or TRBV12-4, the J gene TRBJ1-5; 7 bases align to TRBD1. CDR3 length equals 19 residues. V was pared by 5 bases and J by 4 bases, with 20 bases of the junction left unmatched.